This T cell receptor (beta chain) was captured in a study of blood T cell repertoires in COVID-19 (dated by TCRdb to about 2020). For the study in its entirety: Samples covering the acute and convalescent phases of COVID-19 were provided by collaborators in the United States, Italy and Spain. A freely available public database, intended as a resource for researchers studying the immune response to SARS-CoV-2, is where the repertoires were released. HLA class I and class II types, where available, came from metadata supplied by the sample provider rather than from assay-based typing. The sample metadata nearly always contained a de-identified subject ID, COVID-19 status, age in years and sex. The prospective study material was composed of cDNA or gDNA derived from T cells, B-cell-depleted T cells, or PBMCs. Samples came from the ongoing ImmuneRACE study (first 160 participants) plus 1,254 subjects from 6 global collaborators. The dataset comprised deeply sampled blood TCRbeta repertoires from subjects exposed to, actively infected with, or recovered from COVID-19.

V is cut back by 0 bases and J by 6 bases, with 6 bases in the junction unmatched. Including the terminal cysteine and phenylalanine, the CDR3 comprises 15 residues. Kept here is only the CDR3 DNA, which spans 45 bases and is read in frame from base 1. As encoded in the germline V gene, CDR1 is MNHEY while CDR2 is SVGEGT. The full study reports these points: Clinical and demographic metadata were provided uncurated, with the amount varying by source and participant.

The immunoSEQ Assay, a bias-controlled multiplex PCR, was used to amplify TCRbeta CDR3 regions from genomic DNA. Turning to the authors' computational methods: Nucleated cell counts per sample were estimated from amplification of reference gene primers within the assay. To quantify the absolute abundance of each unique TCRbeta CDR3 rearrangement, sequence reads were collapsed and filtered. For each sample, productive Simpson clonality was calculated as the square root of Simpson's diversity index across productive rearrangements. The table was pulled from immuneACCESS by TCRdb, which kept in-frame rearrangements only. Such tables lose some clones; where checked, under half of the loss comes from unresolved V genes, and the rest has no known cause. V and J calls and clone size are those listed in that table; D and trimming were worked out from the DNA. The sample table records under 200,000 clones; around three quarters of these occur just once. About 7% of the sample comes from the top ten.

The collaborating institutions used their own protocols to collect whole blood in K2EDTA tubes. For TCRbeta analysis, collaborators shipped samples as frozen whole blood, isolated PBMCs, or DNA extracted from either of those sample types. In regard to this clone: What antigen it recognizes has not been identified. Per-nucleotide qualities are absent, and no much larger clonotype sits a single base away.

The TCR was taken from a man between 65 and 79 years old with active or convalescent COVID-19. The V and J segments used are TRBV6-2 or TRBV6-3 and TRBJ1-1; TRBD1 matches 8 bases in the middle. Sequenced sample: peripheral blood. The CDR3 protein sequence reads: CASSYSGTGGAEAFF. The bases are TGTGCCAGCAGTTACTCGGGAACAGGGGGGGCTGAAGCTTTCTTT.